These 13 T cell receptor beta chains share one sample of origin, sequenced in a study of T cell repertoires in cytomegalovirus infection. TCRdb itself ran the reads through MiXCR, one entry per CDR3 protein. The sample carries around 340,000 distinct CDR3 sequences, about 29% recorded once. These receptors' antigens are unknown. The sample was cultured PBMCs, taken from culture after CMV antigen stimulation. Source of these receptors: a human donor in good health (CMV status not recorded). Some clones in this sample may be carry-over from other donors' samples.

The chain joins TRBV20-1 to TRBJ2-7; TRBD1 agrees at 9 bases. After removal of 5 bases from V and 3 bases from J, the junction contained 5 bases not matched to a gene. The CDR3 consists of 13 residues. Looked up from germline, CDR1 is DFQATT and CDR2 is SNEGSKA (reference sequence). This CDR3 is CSAGQGLSYEQYF. The CDR3 DNA is TGCAGTGCTGGACAGGGGTTAAGCTACGAGCAGTACTTC.

The V gene is TRBV10-3, the J gene TRBJ1-3; no definite D call. The CDR3 runs to 17 residues. CDR1 and CDR2 (germline): ENHRY, SYGVKD. The V and J ends lost 0 bases and 0 bases respectively, with 12 bases between them. This CDR3 reads CAISESAVTNSGNTIYF. In nucleotides, the CDR3 is TGTGCCATCAGTGAGTCCGCGGTGACCAACTCTGGAAACACCATATATTTT.

The V gene is TRBV7-8, the J gene TRBJ2-1; D unclear. Germline loops: CDR1 SGHVS, CDR2 FQNEAQ. This CDR3 is 12 amino acids long. With 2 bases removed from V and 14 bases from J, the gap between germline ends came to 13 bases. For the CDR3, the DNA is TGTGCCAGCAGCTTAAATCCCGAGATTAAGTTCTTC. Residues: CASSLNPEIKFF.

This clonotype was seen only a few times. This chain uses TRBV6-1 with TRBJ2-3; 12 bases line up with TRBD2. Per the germline V gene, CDR1 is MNHNS and CDR2 is SASEGT. The CDR3 loop spans 16 amino acids. The J segment lost 4 bases and the V segment lost 6 bases, leaving 8 bases of the junction unmatched. The CDR3 bases are TGTGCCAGCAGGATCACTCTAGCGGGGGGGCCAGATACGCAGTATTTT. This sequence encodes CASRITLAGGPDTQYF.

This clonotype turned up a few times. The chain combines TRBV20-1 with TRBJ2-7; 7 positions match TRBD1. Trimming took 6 bases from V and 4 from J; bases not matched to a gene: 3. The CDR3 consists of 11 residues. From germline, CDR1 is DFQATT and CDR2 SNEGSKA (reference sequence). DNA of the CDR3: TGCAGTGCGTCGGACAGGTACGAGCAGTACTTC. Residues: CSASDRYEQYF.

In its sample, this clonotype was seen a few times. The chain combines TRBV6-5 with TRBJ2-7; D is possibly TRBD1 (6 bases). The V end was cut by 2 bases, the J end by 1 base, with 21 bases between. Germline-derived CDR1 and CDR2 are MNHEY and SVGAGI. The CDR3 totals 18 residues. The CDR3 protein is CASSYPLTTGPGSYEQYF. The CDR3 region has the DNA TGTGCCAGCAGTTACCCTCTGACGACAGGCCCGGGGTCCTACGAGCAGTACTTC.

The J gene is TRBJ2-7, the V gene TRBV10-3; 10 bases align to TRBD1. J lost 5 bases, V lost 2 bases, and 3 bases had no gene match. Germline V gene sequence: CDR1 ENHRY, CDR2 SYGVKD. CDR3 length: 14 amino acids. CDR3 nucleotide sequence: TGTGCCATCAGTGAGCCGGACAGGGGGAACGAGCAGTACTTC. Residues: CAISEPDRGNEQYF.

V and J are TRBV7-2 and TRBJ1-6; D ambiguous. The V end lost 5 bases, the J end lost 0 bases, and 8 bases lay between the germline ends. The germline V gene encodes CDR1 SGHTA and CDR2 FQGNSA. The CDR3 runs to 15 residues. In DNA, the CDR3 is TGTGCCAGCAGCGTCGAGAGCTCCTATAATTCACCCCTCCACTTT. This translates into CASSVESSYNSPLHF.

J is TRBJ2-1 and V is TRBV20-1; D may be TRBD2 (6 bases). V lost 4 bases, J lost 9 bases, and 13 bases lay in between. Looked up from germline, CDR1 is DFQATT and CDR2 is SNEGSKA (reference sequence). This CDR3 is 12 amino acids long. The CDR3 protein is CSAKAGVFEQFF. The CDR3 nucleotides are TGCAGTGCTAAAGCGGGTGTGTTTGAGCAGTTCTTC.

This clonotype was observed a handful of times. The chain employs TRBV6-2 or TRBV6-3 and TRBJ1-1, with 8 positions matching TRBD1. The CDR3 has 17 amino acids. Germline-derived CDR1 and CDR2 are MNHEY and SVGEGT. V shed 4 bases, J shed 2 bases, and the junction held 12 bases outside the gene matches. This CDR3 is CASSFKPGTGGNTEAFF. In nucleotides, the CDR3 is TGTGCCAGCAGTTTTAAACCCGGGACAGGCGGTAACACTGAAGCTTTCTTT.

The CDR3 bases are TGTGCCAGCAGCTTAGGGGAAGGAAACACCATATATTTT. It translates to CASSLGEGNTIYF. The chain combines TRBV7-9 with TRBJ1-3; D gene uncertain. The V end was cut by 1 base, the J end by 4 bases, with 5 bases between. This CDR3 has 13 residues. Germline V gives CDR1 SEHNR, CDR2 FQNEAQ (reference sequence). The full variable domain, completed using reference TRBV7-9 and TRBJ1-3, is DTGVSQNPRHKITKRGQNVTFRCDPISEHNRLYWYRQTLGQGPEFLTYFQNEAQLEKSRLLSDRFSAERPKGSFSTLEIQRTEQGDSAMYLCASSLGEGNTIYFGEGSWLTVV.

The gene calls are TRBV9 and TRBJ2-1; 8 positions agree with TRBD2. The CDR3 loop spans 15 amino acids. CDR1 is SGDLS, CDR2 YYNGEE, per germline. Trimming took 4 bases from V and 6 from J; bases not matched to a gene: 9. The CDR3 loop is CASSPFGRVPNEQFF. The DNA of the CDR3 is TGTGCCAGCAGCCCTTTCGGGAGGGTGCCCAATGAGCAGTTCTTC.

The table lists this clonotype with a few counts. This chain links TRBV6-1 with TRBJ1-1; TRBD1 agrees at 12 bases. The V gene end was trimmed by 11 bases and the J gene end by 6 bases; junction bases not matched to a gene: 13. Germline CDR1 reads MNHNS; CDR2 reads SASEGT. The CDR3 runs to 15 residues. This CDR3 is CAVRRDRGRKAEAFF. The CDR3 region has the DNA TGTGCCGTGAGAAGGGACAGGGGGCGTAAGGCTGAAGCTTTCTTT.